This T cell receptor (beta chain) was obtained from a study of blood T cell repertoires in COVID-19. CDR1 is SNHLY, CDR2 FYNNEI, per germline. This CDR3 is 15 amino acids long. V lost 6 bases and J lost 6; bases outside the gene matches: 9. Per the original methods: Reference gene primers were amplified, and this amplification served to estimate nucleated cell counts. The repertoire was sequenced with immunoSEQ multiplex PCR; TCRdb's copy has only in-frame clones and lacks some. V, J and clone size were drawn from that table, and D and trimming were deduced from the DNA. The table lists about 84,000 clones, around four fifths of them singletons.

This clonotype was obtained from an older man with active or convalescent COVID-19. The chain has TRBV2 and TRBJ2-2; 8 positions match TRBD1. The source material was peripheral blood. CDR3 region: CASSLGQGGAGELFF. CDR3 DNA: TGTGCCAGCAGCCTCGGACAGGGAGGCGCCGGGGAGCTGTTTTTT.